This T cell receptor (beta chain) was captured in a study of blood T cell repertoires in COVID-19. Trimming removed 8 bases at V and 0 bases at J, with 11 bases between. CDR3 length: 15 amino acids. Germline CDR1 is MNHEY and CDR2 is SVGAGI. Sequencing used immunoSEQ multiplex PCR; TCRdb keeps in-frame clones, though not all of them. This repertoire shows some 400,000 clones, about 80% found once; its top ten account for approximately 1%. Sequenced input: peripheral blood. V and J are TRBV6-5 and TRBJ1-6; tentatively, D is TRBD1 (6 bases). This receptor was taken from a human donor with acute or convalescent COVID-19. The donor label of this sample is uncertain. DNA of the CDR3: TGTGCCAGCCGACAGGAGAGCTCCTATAATTCACCCCTCCACTTT. Translation gives CASRQESSYNSPLHF.